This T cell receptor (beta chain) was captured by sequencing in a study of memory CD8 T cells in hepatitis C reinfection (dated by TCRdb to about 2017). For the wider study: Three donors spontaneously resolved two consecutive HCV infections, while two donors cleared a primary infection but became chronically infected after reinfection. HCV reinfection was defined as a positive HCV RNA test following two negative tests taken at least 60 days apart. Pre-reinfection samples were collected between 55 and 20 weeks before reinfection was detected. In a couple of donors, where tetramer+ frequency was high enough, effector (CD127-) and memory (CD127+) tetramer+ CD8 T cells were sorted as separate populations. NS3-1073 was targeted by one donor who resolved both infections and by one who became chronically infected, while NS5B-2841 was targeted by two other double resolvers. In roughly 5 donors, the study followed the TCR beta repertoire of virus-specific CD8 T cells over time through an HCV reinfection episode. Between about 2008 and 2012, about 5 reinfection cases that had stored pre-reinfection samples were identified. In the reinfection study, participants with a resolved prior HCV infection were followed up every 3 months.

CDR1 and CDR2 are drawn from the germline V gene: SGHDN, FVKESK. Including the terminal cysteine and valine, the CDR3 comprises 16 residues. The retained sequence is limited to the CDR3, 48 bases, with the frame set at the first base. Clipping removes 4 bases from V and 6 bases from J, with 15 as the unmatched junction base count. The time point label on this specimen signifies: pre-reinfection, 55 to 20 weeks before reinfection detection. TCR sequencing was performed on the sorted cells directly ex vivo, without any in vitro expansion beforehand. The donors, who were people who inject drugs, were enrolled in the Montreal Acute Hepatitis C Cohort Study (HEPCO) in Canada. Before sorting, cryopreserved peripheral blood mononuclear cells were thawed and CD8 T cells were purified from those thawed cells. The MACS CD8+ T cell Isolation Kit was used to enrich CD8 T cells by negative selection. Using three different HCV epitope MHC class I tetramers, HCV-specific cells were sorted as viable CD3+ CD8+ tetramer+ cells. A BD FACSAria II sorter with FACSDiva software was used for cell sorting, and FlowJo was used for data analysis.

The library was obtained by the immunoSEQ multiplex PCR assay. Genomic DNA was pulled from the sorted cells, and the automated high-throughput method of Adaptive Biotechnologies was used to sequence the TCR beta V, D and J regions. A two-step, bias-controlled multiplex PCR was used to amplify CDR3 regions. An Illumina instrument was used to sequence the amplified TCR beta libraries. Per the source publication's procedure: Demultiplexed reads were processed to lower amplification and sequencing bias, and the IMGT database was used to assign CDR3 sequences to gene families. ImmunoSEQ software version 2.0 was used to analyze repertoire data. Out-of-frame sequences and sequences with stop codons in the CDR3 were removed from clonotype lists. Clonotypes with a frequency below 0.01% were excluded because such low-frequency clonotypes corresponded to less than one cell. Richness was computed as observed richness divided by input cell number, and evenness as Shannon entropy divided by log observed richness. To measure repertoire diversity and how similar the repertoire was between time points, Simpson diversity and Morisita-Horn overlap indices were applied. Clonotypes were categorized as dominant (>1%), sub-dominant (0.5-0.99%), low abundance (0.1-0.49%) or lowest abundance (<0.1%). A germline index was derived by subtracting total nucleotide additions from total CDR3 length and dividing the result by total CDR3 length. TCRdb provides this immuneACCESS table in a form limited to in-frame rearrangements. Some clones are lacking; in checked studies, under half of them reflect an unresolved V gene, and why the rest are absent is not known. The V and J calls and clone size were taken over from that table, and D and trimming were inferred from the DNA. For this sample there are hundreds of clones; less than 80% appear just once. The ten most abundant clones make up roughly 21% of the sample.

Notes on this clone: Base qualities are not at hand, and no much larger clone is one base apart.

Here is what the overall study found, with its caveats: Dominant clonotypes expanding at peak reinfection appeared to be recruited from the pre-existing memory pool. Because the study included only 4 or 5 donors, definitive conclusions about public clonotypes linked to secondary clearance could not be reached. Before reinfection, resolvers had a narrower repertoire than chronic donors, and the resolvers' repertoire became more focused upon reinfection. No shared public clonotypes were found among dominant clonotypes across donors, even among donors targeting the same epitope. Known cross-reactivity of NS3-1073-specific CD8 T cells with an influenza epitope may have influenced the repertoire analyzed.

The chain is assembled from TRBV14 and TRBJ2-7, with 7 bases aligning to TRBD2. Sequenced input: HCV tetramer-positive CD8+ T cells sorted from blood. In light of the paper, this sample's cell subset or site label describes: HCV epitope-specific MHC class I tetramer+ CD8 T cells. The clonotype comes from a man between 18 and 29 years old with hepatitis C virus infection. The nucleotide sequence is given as TGTGCCAGCAGCCGGGCAATGGGACTAACCTCGGGCGAGCAGTACGTC. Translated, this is CASSRAMGLTSGEQYV.